The 16 T cell receptor beta chains below were found in one sample sequenced in a study of vaccination and CD4 T cells after COVID-19. Stated treatment: roughly ten-day PBMC culture with coronavirus spike peptide pools or control peptides (ViraFEST assay). Cultured CD4+ T cells had their DNA profiled by the Oncomine TCR Beta short-read assay. Each CDR3 protein gets one entry after TCRdb re-called the PCR reads with MiXCR. The sample comprises tens of thousands of distinct CDR3 sequences, approximately 45% of which are singletons, and 2.5% to 3% rests with the top ten. The antigens these receptors bind are not known. The source material was CD4+ T cells from blood, cultured in vitro, sampled after SARS-CoV-2 vaccination. The receptors derive from a human donor who had recovered from COVID-19.

The chain couples TRBV24-1 to TRBJ2-2, with 16 bases lining up with TRBD2. Per the germline V gene, CDR1 is KGHDR and CDR2 is SFDVKD. Trimming cost V 4 bases and J 3 bases; bases outside gene matches: 13. The CDR3 covers 21 residues. The CDR3 sequence is CATSDQGTSGRASLDTGELFF. Here the CDR3 DNA reads TGTGCCACCAGTGACCAGGGGACTAGCGGGAGGGCCAGTTTAGACACCGGGGAGCTGTTTTTT.

This chain links TRBV20-1 with TRBJ2-4; 7 bases fit TRBD2. The V segment lost 0 bases and the J segment 1 base; nucleotides outside the gene matches: 6. CDR1 and CDR2 (germline): DFQATT, SNEGSKA (reference sequence). There are 16 residues in the CDR3. The CDR3 protein is CSARDPAAGAKNIQYF. The CDR3, as DNA: TGCAGTGCTAGAGATCCGGCAGCGGGGGCCAAAAACATTCAGTACTTC.

This chain uses TRBV5-1 with TRBJ1-2; a weak D match, TRBD1 (5 bases). Germline V gene sequence: CDR1 SGHRS, CDR2 YFSETQ. With 2 bases removed from V and 8 bases from J, the gap between germline ends came to 13 bases. The CDR3 covers 13 residues. CDR3 coding DNA: TGCGCCAGCAGCTTTAACGCAGGGTGGGGCTACACCTTC. This codes for CASSFNAGWGYTF.

This clonotype was seen more than once but under ten times. The V call is TRBV6-1, the J call TRBJ2-3; D is possibly TRBD1 (5 bases). Trimming pared 5 bases from V and 6 bases from J, leaving 18 bases between. The CDR3 totals 15 residues. CDR1 is MNHNS and CDR2 is SASEGT in the germline V gene. The chain's CDR3 is CASSPPKGHRDTQYF. CDR3 in DNA: TGTGCCAGCAGTCCCCCGAAGGGCCACAGGGATACGCAGTATTTT.

This clonotype has just a few counts. The V and J genes are TRBV7-2 and TRBJ2-7, with D tentatively TRBD1 or TRBD2 (5 bases each). The ends were cut back, 3 bases at V and 0 bases at J, with 9 bases in the middle. The CDR3 runs 14 residues. Germline values: CDR1 SGHTA, CDR2 FQGNSA. The CDR3 DNA follows: TGTGCCAGCAGCTTCGGGACGCTCTCCTACGAGCAGTACTTC. It yields the protein CASSFGTLSYEQYF.

This clonotype has a handful of counts. The chain has TRBV10-3 and TRBJ2-7; 9 bases match TRBD1. CDR1 and CDR2 (germline): ENHRY, SYGVKD. V was clipped by 6 bases and J by 9 bases; unmatched bases: 9. The CDR3 loop spans 13 amino acids. CDR3 loop: CAISERDRVGQYF. The CDR3 DNA follows: TGTGCCATCAGCGAGAGGGACAGGGTCGGGCAGTACTTC.

The V gene is TRBV6-2 or TRBV6-3, the J gene TRBJ1-2; tentatively, D is TRBD1 (5 bases). Germline V gives CDR1 MNHEY, CDR2 SVGEGT. V lost 7 bases and J 2 bases, leaving 11 bases between the germline ends. This CDR3 spans 13 amino acids. For the CDR3, the DNA is TGTGCCAGCACCTTCGGGGGAAACTATGGCTACACCTTC. Amino acid sequence: CASTFGGNYGYTF.

CDR3 nucleotide sequence: TGTGCCAGCAGCTTAGCCGGGACCAGGGGCACTGAAGCTTTCTTT. Translation: CASSLAGTRGTEAFF. The V gene is TRBV7-2, the J gene TRBJ1-1; D might be TRBD1 (6 bases). The V gene lost 0 bases and the J gene lost 4 bases, with 12 bases spanning the gap. Germline CDR1 is SGHTA and CDR2 is FQGNSA. This CDR3 region has 15 residues. Full variable domain (missing parts from reference TRBV7-2 and TRBJ1-1): GAGVSQSPSNKVTEKGKDVELRCDPISGHTALYWYRQSLGQGLEFLIYFQGNSAPDKSGLPSDRFSAERTGGSVSTLTIQRTQQEDSAVYLCASSLAGTRGTEAFFGQGTRLTVV.

J is TRBJ2-7 and V is TRBV6-1, with 10 bases that match TRBD2. The CDR3 extends over 16 amino acids. Germline V gene lookup returns CDR1 MNHNS and CDR2 SASEGT. V shed 6 bases, J shed 1 base, and the junction held 9 bases outside the gene matches. The CDR3 protein is CASSGAGLAFSYEQYF. The CDR3 region has the DNA TGTGCCAGCAGCGGGGCGGGACTAGCGTTTTCCTACGAGCAGTACTTC.

This clonotype occurred a few times. V usage is TRBV5-1 and J usage is TRBJ1-1; D gene unclear. V lost 0 bases to trimming and J lost 4 bases, with 7 bases between them. The length of the CDR3 is 13 residues. CDR1 is SGHRS and CDR2 is YFSETQ in the germline V gene. The CDR3 DNA is TGCGCCAGCAGCTTGGCTCGTACCACTGAAGCTTTCTTT. Its protein is CASSLARTTEAFF.

The chain is built from TRBV7-2 and TRBJ1-6; tentative D call: TRBD1 (6 bases). The CDR3 contains 15 residues. CDR1 and CDR2 from the germline V gene are SGHTA and FQGNSA. V lost 5 bases and J lost 10, with 18 bases in between. The DNA for the CDR3 is TGTGCCAGCAGCCCCCAGACAGGACGGAGATCACCCCTCCACTTT. Its protein is CASSPQTGRRSPLHF.

The CDR3 bases are TGTGCCAGCAGTTACTCGAGGGCGGGGGCTGGCACAGATACGCAGTATTTT. Translating it yields CASSYSRAGAGTDTQYF. The chain links TRBV6-2 or TRBV6-3 to TRBJ2-3; the D gene is possibly TRBD2 (7 bases). This CDR3 has 17 residues. The V end lost 0 bases, the J end lost 1 base, and 14 bases lay between the germline ends. CDR1 and CDR2 (germline): MNHEY, SVGEGT.

The rearrangement links TRBV11-1 to TRBJ2-7, with D uncertain. CDR1 and CDR2 from the germline V gene are SGHAT and FQDESV (reference sequence). This CDR3 contains 14 residues. The V gene lost 1 base and the J gene lost 0 bases, with 7 bases spanning the gap. The CDR3 is CASSLDLYSYEQYF. The CDR3, as DNA: TGTGCCAGCAGCTTAGACCTCTACTCCTACGAGCAGTACTTC.

The table lists this clonotype with a few counts. The chain links TRBV5-4 to TRBJ2-2; D remains ambiguous. The germline CDR1 and CDR2 sequences are SGHNT and YYREEE (reference sequence). V lost 3 bases and J lost 3, with 6 bases in between. There are 13 residues in the CDR3. This CDR3 is CASSSGDTGELFF. In DNA form, the CDR3 reads TGTGCCAGCAGCTCCGGTGACACCGGGGAGCTGTTTTTT.

The chain joins TRBV4-2 to TRBJ1-1; D not certain. Germline-derived CDR1 and CDR2 are LGHNA and YNFKEQ. Trimming took off 0 bases at V and 3 bases at J, with 20 bases between the two ends. The CDR3 has 18 residues. CDR3 nucleotide sequence: TGTGCCAGCAGCCAAGAATTGTTAGCGACTGGGTCGCACACTGAAGCTTTCTTT. Translated, it gives CASSQELLATGSHTEAFF.

The chain employs TRBV27 and TRBJ1-1, with a tentative D call TRBD1 (5 bases). Germline CDR1 is MNHEY and CDR2 is SMNVEV (reference sequence). This CDR3 has 11 amino acids. Between the trimmed V and J ends, which lost 6 bases and 6 bases, there was a span of 8 bases. As DNA, the CDR3 is TGTGCCAGCAGCGACAGTTCTGAAGCTTTCTTT. Residues: CASSDSSEAFF.